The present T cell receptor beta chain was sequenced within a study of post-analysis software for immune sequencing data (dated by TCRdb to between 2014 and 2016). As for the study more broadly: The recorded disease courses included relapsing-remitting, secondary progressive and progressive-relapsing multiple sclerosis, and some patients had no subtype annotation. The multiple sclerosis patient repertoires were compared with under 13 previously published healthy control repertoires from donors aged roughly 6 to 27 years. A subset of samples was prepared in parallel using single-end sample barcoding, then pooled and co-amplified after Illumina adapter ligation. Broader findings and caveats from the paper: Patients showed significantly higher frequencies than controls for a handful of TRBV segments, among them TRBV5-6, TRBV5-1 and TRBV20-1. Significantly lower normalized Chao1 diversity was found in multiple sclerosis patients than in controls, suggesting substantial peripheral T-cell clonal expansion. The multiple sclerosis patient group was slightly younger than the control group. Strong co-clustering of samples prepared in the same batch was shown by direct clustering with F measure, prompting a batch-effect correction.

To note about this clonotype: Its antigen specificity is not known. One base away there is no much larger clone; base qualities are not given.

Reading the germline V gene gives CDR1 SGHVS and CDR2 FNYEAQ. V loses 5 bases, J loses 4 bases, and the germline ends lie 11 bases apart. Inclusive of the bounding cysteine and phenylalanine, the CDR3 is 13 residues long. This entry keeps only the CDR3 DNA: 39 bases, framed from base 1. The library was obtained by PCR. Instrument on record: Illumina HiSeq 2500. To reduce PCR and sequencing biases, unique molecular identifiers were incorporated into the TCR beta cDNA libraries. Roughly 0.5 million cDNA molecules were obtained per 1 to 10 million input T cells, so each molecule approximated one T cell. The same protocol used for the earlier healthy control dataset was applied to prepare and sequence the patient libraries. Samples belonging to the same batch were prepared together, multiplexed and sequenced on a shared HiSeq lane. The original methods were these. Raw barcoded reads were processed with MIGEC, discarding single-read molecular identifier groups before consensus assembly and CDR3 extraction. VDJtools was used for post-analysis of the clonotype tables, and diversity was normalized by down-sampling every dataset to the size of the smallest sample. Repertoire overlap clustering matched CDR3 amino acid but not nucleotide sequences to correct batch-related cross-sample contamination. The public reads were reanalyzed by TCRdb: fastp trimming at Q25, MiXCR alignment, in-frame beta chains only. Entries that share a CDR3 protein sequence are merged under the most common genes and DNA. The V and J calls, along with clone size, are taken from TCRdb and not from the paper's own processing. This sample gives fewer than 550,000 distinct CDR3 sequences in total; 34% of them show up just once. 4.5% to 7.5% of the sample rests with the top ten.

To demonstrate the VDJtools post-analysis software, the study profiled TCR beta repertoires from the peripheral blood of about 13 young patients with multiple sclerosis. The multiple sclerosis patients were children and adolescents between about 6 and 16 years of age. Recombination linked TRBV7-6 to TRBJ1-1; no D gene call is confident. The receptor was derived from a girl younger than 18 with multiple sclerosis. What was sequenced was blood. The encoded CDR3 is CASSLSRITEAFF. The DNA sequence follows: TGTGCCAGCAGCCTGTCACGGATCACTGAAGCTTTCTTT.